This section outlines one T cell receptor beta chain sequence together with its context. As yet, its antigen is unknown. The donors were healthy bone marrow donors. This sample was included in a study of cytomegalovirus exposure and HLA in healthy donors. At the level of the study: HLA-typed donors contributed some 85 million unique TCRs, which were held in an early data release.

A multiplex PCR was run with 60 Vbeta primers and 13 Jbeta primers. The method was immunoSEQ multiplex PCR; TCRdb's version includes in-frame clones alone and lacks a portion of them. The data contain around 220,000 clones, approximately 83% of them singletons. V was clipped by 5 bases and J by 10 bases; unmatched bases: 10. The CDR3 extends over 13 amino acids. Germline CDR1 is MNHEY and CDR2 is SVGAGI. Study conclusions and caveats: Follow-up analysis later connected one missense variant in DCLRE1C with trimming of TCR beta V- and J-genes.

The clonotype comes from a girl aged 5-17 years in good health and CMV-seronegative. The J gene is TRBJ1-2, the V gene TRBV6-5, with 7 bases matching TRBD1. Input material: PBMCs. CDR3 sequence: CASSPGQYHYYTF. The CDR3, as DNA: TGTGCCAGCAGTCCGGGACAGTACCACTACTACACCTTC.